The 16 T cell receptor beta chains presented below share a single source sample, sequenced in a study of shared clonotypes between healthy human individuals. Here immunoSEQ multiplex PCR was the method, and the copy in TCRdb shows in-frame clones only, minus some. This table holds over 850,000 clones, roughly 74% found once. Specimen: memory CD4+ T cells from PBMCs. Subset defined: CD45RA-negative fraction. Every receptor here comes from a man younger than 30 in good health. Some clones in this sample may be carry-over from other donors' samples.

This clone was counted a single time. The chain couples TRBV29-1 to TRBJ2-1, with a weak D call TRBD1 (5 bases). CDR1 is SQVTM, CDR2 ANQGSEA, per germline. The CDR3 is 14 amino acids. The V and J ends lost 4 bases and 5 bases respectively, with 15 bases between them. CDR3 region: CSVARTSDNNEQFF. CDR3 bases: TGCAGCGTTGCGAGGACAAGCGACAACAATGAGCAGTTCTTC.

Only a few counts were recorded for this clone. The genes are TRBV5-1 and TRBJ1-2; D is perhaps TRBD1 (5 bases). The CDR3 has 13 amino acids. V lost 3 bases, J lost 6 bases, and 12 bases lay in between. CDR1 is SGHRS and CDR2 is YFSETQ in the germline V gene. The chain's CDR3 is CASSSGPAHGYTF. CDR3 DNA sequence: TGCGCCAGCAGCTCGGGACCTGCGCATGGCTACACCTTC.

This chain connects TRBV5-4 to TRBJ2-7, with a weak D call TRBD1 (6 bases). This CDR3 comprises 14 residues. Germline V gene lookup returns CDR1 SGHNT and CDR2 YYREEE (reference sequence). The germline V and J ends were trimmed by 4 bases and 0 bases, with 11 bases remaining between them. CDR3 nucleotides: TGTGCCAGCAGCCAGGACAGTAGCTCCTACGAGCAGTACTTC. Amino acid sequence: CASSQDSSSYEQYF.

V usage is TRBV28 and J usage is TRBJ2-3; TRBD1 matches 9 bases. Germline trimming cut 5 bases from V and 4 bases from J; bases unmatched to any gene: 7. CDR1 is MDHEN and CDR2 is SYDVKM in the germline V gene. This CDR3 has 15 amino acids. For the CDR3, the DNA is TGTGCCAGCAGTCGAAGGAGGACAGGGGCAGATACGCAGTATTTT. It specifies CASSRRRTGADTQYF.

As to this clone: The identical CDR3 is also encoded by other nucleotide sequences in the sample. The CDR3 here is CASSFGRNQPQHF. As DNA, the CDR3 is TGTGCCAGCAGCTTTGGCAGAAATCAGCCCCAGCATTTT. The V and J genes are TRBV11-2 and TRBJ1-5, with D unresolved. This CDR3 comprises 13 residues. Trimming took 3 bases from V and 4 from J, leaving 7 bases between them. Germline V lookup: CDR1 SGHAT, CDR2 FQNNGV.

This clone has a handful of counts. This chain links TRBV18 with TRBJ2-2; D tentatively reads TRBD1 or TRBD2 (5 bases each). Germline loops: CDR1 KGHSH, CDR2 LQKENI. The CDR3 has 15 amino acids. V dropped 8 bases and J dropped 1 base, with 14 bases sitting between them. In nucleotides, the CDR3 is TGTGCCAGCGTCACGGGGCTTAGGAACACCGGGGAGCTGTTTTTT. Translating it yields CASVTGLRNTGELFF.

This clone was observed a few times. The V gene is TRBV30, the J gene TRBJ1-2; the D is unclear. This CDR3 has 11 amino acids. CDR1 is GTSNPN and CDR2 is SVGIG in the germline V gene (reference sequence). Trimming took 1 base from V and 3 from J, leaving 3 bases between them. CDR3: CAWSGDYGYTF. Written as DNA, the CDR3 is TGTGCCTGGAGTGGTGACTATGGCTACACCTTC.

With respect to this clone: The same CDR3 is also encoded by other DNA sequences in this sample. The chain links TRBV27 to TRBJ2-5; 8 bases are a match to TRBD1. This CDR3 spans 14 amino acids. The V gene end was trimmed by 5 bases and the J gene end by 3 bases; junction bases not matched to a gene: 5. CDR1 is MNHEY and CDR2 is SMNVEV in the germline V gene (reference sequence). CDR3 sequence: CASSHRTGKETQYF. The DNA for the CDR3 is TGTGCCAGCAGTCATCGGACAGGGAAAGAGACCCAGTACTTC.

The chain combines TRBV9 with TRBJ2-1, with TRBD2 as a possible D gene (5 bases). V was pared by 5 bases and J by 0 bases, with 12 bases between. Germline values: CDR1 SGDLS, CDR2 YYNGEE. The CDR3 loop spans 15 amino acids. The CDR3 sequence is CASSEGGNSYNEQFF. The CDR3 region has the DNA TGTGCCAGCAGTGAGGGTGGGAACTCCTACAATGAGCAGTTCTTC.

The chain combines TRBV6-6 with TRBJ1-5; 8 bases are shared with TRBD1. Germline V gene sequence: CDR1 MNHNY, CDR2 SVGAGI (reference sequence). This CDR3 comprises 16 residues. V was pared by 5 bases and J by 2 bases, with 8 bases of the junction left unmatched. CDR3 nucleotides: TGTGCCAGCAGTATGACAGGGGCGGTGGGCAATCAGCCCCAGCATTTT. As protein: CASSMTGAVGNQPQHF.

The chain couples TRBV11-2 to TRBJ1-4; no firm D call. There are 18 residues in the CDR3. The V end was cut by 5 bases, the J end by 5 bases, with 24 bases between. CDR1 is SGHAT, CDR2 FQNNGV, per germline. CDR3 DNA: TGTGCCAGCAGCCCCACCTGGATTCGGGGAGCAGAAAATGAAAAACTGTTTTTT. Translation gives CASSPTWIRGAENEKLFF.

The chain uses TRBV20-1 and TRBJ2-7; no reliable D call. The CDR3 has 11 residues. Germline V gene data show CDR1 as DFQATT and CDR2 as SNEGSKA (reference sequence). V was trimmed by 5 bases and J by 2 bases, leaving 7 bases between them. The chain's CDR3 is CSAWGAYEQYF. As DNA, the CDR3 is TGCAGTGCTTGGGGTGCCTACGAGCAGTACTTC.

Details on this clone: It may be a read error: a sequence one base away is much more abundant. Additional DNA sequences in this sample encode the identical CDR3. This chain uses TRBV28 with TRBJ2-7; TRBD1 agrees at 9 bases. The ends lost 3 bases at V and 2 bases at J; junction bases unmatched: 5. Germline CDR1 is MDHEN and CDR2 is SYDVKM. The CDR3 is 15 residues long. The CDR3 DNA is TGTGCCAGCAGTTTTCCGGGACAGGGTCCCTACGAGCAGTACTTC. Translating gives CASSFPGQGPYEQYF.

The chain joins TRBV5-5 to TRBJ1-5; tentatively, D is TRBD1 (6 bases). The ends were cut back, 1 base at V and 7 bases at J, with 15 bases in the middle. Germline CDR1 is SGHKS and CDR2 is YYEKEE (reference sequence). The CDR3 consists of 15 residues. CDR3 nucleotides: TGTGCCAGCAGCTTGAGTCCGACAGGTGGCCAGCCCCAGCATTTT. This sequence encodes CASSLSPTGGQPQHF. Full variable domain (rest looked up from reference TRBV5-5 and TRBJ1-5): DAGVTQSPTHLIKTRGQQVTLRCSPISGHKSVSWYQQVLGQGPQFIFQYYEKEERGRGNFPDRFSARQFPNYSSELNVNALLLGDSALYLCASSLSPTGGQPQHFGDGTRLSIL.

V usage is TRBV19 and J usage is TRBJ2-2; 10 bases are shared with TRBD1. Germline lookup yields CDR1 LNHDA and CDR2 SQIVND (reference sequence). This CDR3 has 16 residues. The J segment lost 3 bases and the V segment lost 8 bases, leaving 9 bases of the junction unmatched. In nucleotides, the CDR3 is TGTGCCAGTGAAAAGGCGGGACAGGGGTACACCGGGGAGCTGTTTTTT. It specifies CASEKAGQGYTGELFF.

V and J are TRBV5-1 and TRBJ2-5; 10 nucleotides agree with TRBD1. Germline CDR1 is SGHRS and CDR2 is YFSETQ. J was trimmed by 9 bases and V by 3 bases; bases with no gene match: 11. The CDR3 has 15 amino acids. CDR3: CASSSSGTGEGAQYF. In nucleotides, the CDR3 is TGCGCCAGCAGCTCCTCCGGGACAGGGGAAGGGGCCCAGTACTTC. The whole variable domain, remainder taken from reference TRBV5-1 and TRBJ2-5, is KAGVTQTPRYLIKTRGQQVTLSCSPISGHRSVSWYQQTPGQGLQFLFEYFSETQRNKGNFPGRFSGRQFSNSRSEMNVSTLELGDSALYLCASSSSGTGEGAQYFGPGTRLLVL.